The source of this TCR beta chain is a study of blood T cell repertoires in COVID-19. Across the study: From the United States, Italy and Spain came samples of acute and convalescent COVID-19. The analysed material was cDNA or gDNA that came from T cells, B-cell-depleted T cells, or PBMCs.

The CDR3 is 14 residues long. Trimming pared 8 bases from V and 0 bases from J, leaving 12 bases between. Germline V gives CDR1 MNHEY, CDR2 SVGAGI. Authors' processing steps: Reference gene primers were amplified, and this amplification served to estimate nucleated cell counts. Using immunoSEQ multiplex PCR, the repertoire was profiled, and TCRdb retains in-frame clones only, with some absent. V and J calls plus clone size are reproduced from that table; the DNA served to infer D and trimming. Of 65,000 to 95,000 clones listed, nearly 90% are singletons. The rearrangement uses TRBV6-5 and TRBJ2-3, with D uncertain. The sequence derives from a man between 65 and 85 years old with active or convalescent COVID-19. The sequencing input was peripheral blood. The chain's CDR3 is CASGKRTSTDTQYF. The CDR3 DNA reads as TGTGCCAGCGGCAAGCGTACTAGCACAGATACGCAGTATTTT.